Listed here is a single TCR beta chain. The CDR3 has 14 amino acids. V shed 2 bases and J shed 1 base, with 8 bases lying between them. Germline CDR1 MNHNY, CDR2 SVGAGI (reference sequence). The data are from a study of blood T cells in healthy people across ages. The overall study: In model experiments, template switching was able to capture about one barcoded beta molecule for every two T cells that were present.

Samples each yielded at least 5.5 micrograms of total RNA. The second PCR ran about 6 to 12 cycles with a sample-barcoded 5' primer and J-beta primers. The template-switch adaptor, which had 12 random nucleotides, put a tag on each cDNA molecule. TCRdb processed the 5' RACE reads anew with MiXCR; each CDR3 protein has one entry. This sample carries about 730,000 distinct CDR3 sequences, around 46% of them seen once, and the ten largest clones take more than 20%. The J gene is TRBJ1-1, the V gene TRBV6-6; no clear D gene. The source is a woman in her fifties or sixties in good health. Material for sequencing was blood. The CDR3 is CASSYETGNTEAFF. CDR3 sequence (DNA): TGTGCCAGCAGTTACGAGACGGGGAACACTGAAGCTTTCTTT.